Presented here are 20 T cell receptor beta chains from one specimen sequenced in a study of control samples from healthy donors and cancer patients. Method: immunoSEQ multiplex PCR; TCRdb's copy keeps in-frame clones and lacks some. The sample contains 90,000 to 110,000 clones, roughly 90% of which appear only once. Specimen: blood. These receptors all come from a woman between 45 and 60 years old in good health.

The chain couples TRBV7-3 to TRBJ2-7, with 7 bases matching TRBD2. Germline CDR1 and CDR2: SGHTA and FQGTGA. This CDR3 region has 18 residues. The junction had 18 bases not matched to a gene; V was cut back by 5 bases and J by 2 bases. CDR3 region: CASSRPGTLCGSTYEQYV. CDR3 sequence (DNA): TGTGCCAGCAGCCGCCCCGGTACTCTTTGCGGGAGCACCTACGAGCAGTACGTC.

V gene TRBV4-1 combines with J gene TRBJ2-5; D uncertain. The V gene lost 0 bases and the J gene lost 2 bases, with 7 bases spanning the gap. The CDR3 loop spans 14 amino acids. The germline gives CDR1 MGHRA, CDR2 YSYEKL. The CDR3 nucleotides read TGCGCCAGCAGCCAAGAATGGCAGCAAGAGACCCAGTACTTC. Its protein product is CASSQEWQQETQYF.

J is TRBJ2-3 and V is TRBV29-1, with D unresolved. CDR1 and CDR2 (germline): SQVTM, ANQGSEA. This CDR3 has 13 amino acids. V was cut by 1 base and J by 0 bases, with 5 bases left in between. The CDR3 is CSVEVGSTDTQYF. Here the CDR3 DNA reads TGCAGCGTTGAAGTGGGGAGCACAGATACGCAGTATTTT.

This chain connects TRBV5-8 to TRBJ2-3, with D possibly matching TRBD2 (5 bases). Trimming stripped 4 bases from V and 1 base from J, with 10 bases between. Germline assignment: CDR1 SGHTS and CDR2 YDEGEE. The length of the CDR3 is 14 residues. The CDR3 DNA follows: TGTGCCAGCAGCCGGGGAATTGGCACAGATACGCAGTATTTT. This gives the protein CASSRGIGTDTQYF.

The gene calls are TRBV29-1 and TRBJ2-1, with a tentative D call TRBD1 (5 bases). This CDR3 has 14 amino acids. Germline lookup yields CDR1 SQVTM and CDR2 ANQGSEA. Trimming removed 8 bases at V and 6 bases at J, with 20 bases between. CDR3 amino acids: CSSPLGARANEQFF. CDR3 sequence (DNA): TGCAGCAGCCCCCTTGGGGCTCGGGCCAATGAGCAGTTCTTC.

This clone showed up just once. The chain couples TRBV12-3 or TRBV12-4 to TRBJ1-3; D is unresolved. The CDR3 is made up of 12 amino acids. Between the trimmed V and J ends, which lost 7 bases and 3 bases, there was a span of 7 bases. CDR3 nucleotide sequence: TGTGCCAGCACTTGGGGTGGAAACACCATATATTTT. Translation gives CASTWGGNTIYF.

The rearrangement links TRBV7-2 to TRBJ2-1; the match to TRBD2 covers 7 bases. This CDR3 comprises 14 residues. Germline values: CDR1 SGHTA, CDR2 FQGNSA. Losses at the gene ends were 5 bases for V and 3 bases for J; bases not matched to a gene: 4. The CDR3 here is CASSRGLLYNEQFF. The DNA of the CDR3 is TGTGCCAGCAGCCGGGGACTACTCTACAATGAGCAGTTCTTC.

The chain uses TRBV5-8 and TRBJ2-3, with a possible D match to TRBD2 (5 bases). The CDR3 is made up of 16 amino acids. Trimming left V 2 bases short and J 4 bases short, with 17 bases between. Germline CDR1 is SGHTS and CDR2 is YDEGEE. The CDR3 is CASSLSLLQEADTQYF. The DNA for the CDR3 is TGTGCCAGCAGCTTATCGCTCCTCCAGGAGGCAGATACGCAGTATTTT.

The V and J genes are TRBV10-3 and TRBJ2-5; D ambiguous. Trimming removed 6 bases at V and 1 base at J, with 12 bases between. Germline-derived CDR1 and CDR2 are ENHRY and SYGVKD. The CDR3 runs to 14 residues. The CDR3 DNA reads as TGTGCCATCAGCCGGGTGGGTACCCAAGAGACCCAGTACTTC. Translated, it gives CAISRVGTQETQYF.

In its sample, this clone was seen once. The chain links TRBV11-1 to TRBJ2-4; maybe TRBD2 (6 bases). The V and J ends lost 3 bases and 1 base respectively, with 7 bases between them. Germline lookup yields CDR1 SGHAT and CDR2 FQDESV (reference sequence). The CDR3 extends over 14 amino acids. CDR3 in DNA: TGTGCCAGCAGCTTGGAGGGGGCCAAAAACATTCAGTACTTC. Residues: CASSLEGAKNIQYF.

The chain joins TRBV27 to TRBJ1-4; TRBD1 agrees at 7 bases. The V and J ends lost 5 bases and 8 bases, in that order; junction bases with no gene match: 14. The germline V gene encodes CDR1 MNHEY and CDR2 SMNVEV (reference sequence). This CDR3 has 16 residues. CDR3 nucleotide sequence: TGTGCCAGCAGTCTTCTCAGAGGGGGCGACCGGGAAAAACTGTTTTTT. It codes for CASSLLRGGDREKLFF.

J is TRBJ2-3 and V is TRBV19; TRBD2 might be the D (6 bases). Germline V gene lookup returns CDR1 LNHDA and CDR2 SQIVND (reference sequence). There are 14 residues in the CDR3. Trimming took 3 bases from V and 6 from J, leaving 13 bases between them. CDR3 sequence: CASSIGRDWDTQYF. CDR3 DNA: TGTGCCAGTAGTATTGGCAGGGACTGGGATACGCAGTATTTT.

A remark on this clone: Other DNA sequences from this sample encode an identical CDR3 as well. This sequence joins TRBV18 and TRBJ1-3; D is ambiguous. This CDR3 contains 16 residues. Trimming pared 0 bases from V and 0 bases from J, leaving 9 bases between. In germline, CDR1 is KGHSH, CDR2 LQKENI. The CDR3 protein is CASSPPGRNSGNTIYF. The CDR3 DNA reads TGTGCCAGCTCACCACCAGGCAGAAACTCTGGAAACACCATATATTTT. Looking up the rest from reference TRBV18 and TRBJ1-3 gives the full variable domain: NAGVMQNPRHLVRRRGQEARLRCSPMKGHSHVYWYRQLPEEGLKFMVYLQKENIIDESGMPKERFSAEFPKEGPSILRIQQVVRGDSAAYFCASSPPGRNSGNTIYFGEGSWLTVV.

The genes are TRBV20-1 and TRBJ1-5, with D perhaps TRBD1 (5 bases). Trimming took off 3 bases at V and 4 bases at J, with 19 bases between the two ends. Germline lookup yields CDR1 DFQATT and CDR2 SNEGSKA (reference sequence). The CDR3 runs 16 residues. In DNA, the CDR3 is TGCAGTGCTAGTGGGGGGAGAGGGGTTGGTAATCAGCCCCAGCATTTT. It specifies CSASGGRGVGNQPQHF.

V gene TRBV4-1 combines with J gene TRBJ2-3; the D call may be TRBD1 or TRBD2 (6 bases each). Germline loops: CDR1 MGHRA, CDR2 YSYEKL. The CDR3 has 15 amino acids. The germline V and J ends were trimmed by 7 bases and 6 bases, with 20 bases remaining between them. CDR3 protein: CASTLGDGGGDTQYF. CDR3 in DNA: TGCGCCAGCACCCTCGGAGACGGGGGCGGGGATACGCAGTATTTT.

This chain joins TRBV3-1 (or the pseudogene TRBV3-2) and TRBJ2-6; possibly TRBD2 for D (5 bases). CDR3 length: 19 amino acids. Trimming shortened V by 0 bases and J by 0 bases, and 15 bases separated the two germline ends. The germline gives CDR1 LGHDT, CDR2 YNNKEL (reference sequence). The CDR3 sequence: CASSQDLGGERSGANVLTF. CDR3 DNA sequence: TGTGCCAGCAGCCAAGATCTCGGAGGTGAGCGCTCTGGGGCCAACGTCCTGACTTTC.

V is TRBV5-6 and J is TRBJ1-6, with a possible D match to TRBD1 (5 bases). The CDR3 is 13 amino acids. Germline CDR1 SGHDT, CDR2 YYEEEE. Trimming removed 2 bases from V and 14 bases from J, with 14 bases in between. The CDR3, as DNA: TGTGCCAGCAGCTTCGGAGGGGCCTACGCCCTCCACTTT. Translation gives CASSFGGAYALHF.

This chain connects TRBV2 to TRBJ1-5; the D gene is possibly TRBD1 (6 bases). The V and J ends lost 6 bases and 7 bases respectively, with 19 bases between them. Germline values: CDR1 SNHLY, CDR2 FYNNEI. The CDR3 spans 15 residues. CDR3 in amino acids: CASRREQAGAQPQHF. In DNA form, the CDR3 reads TGTGCCAGCAGGCGGGAACAGGCAGGGGCCCAGCCCCAGCATTTT. The variable domain in full, with the rest retrieved from reference TRBV2 and TRBJ1-5, is EPEVTQTPSHQVTQMGQEVILRCVPISNHLYFYWYRQILGQKVEFLVSFYNNEISEKSEIFDDQFSVERPDGSNFTLKIRSTKLEDSAMYFCASRREQAGAQPQHFGDGTRLSIL.

In this sample, this clone turned up once. The rearrangement joins TRBV5-5 to TRBJ2-3; 14 bases fit TRBD2. CDR3 size: 17 residues. J lost 3 bases, V lost 5 bases, and 8 bases had no gene match. Germline V gene sequence: CDR1 SGHKS, CDR2 YYEKEE (reference sequence). The CDR3 loop is CASSYGTSGGRTDTQYF. The DNA of the CDR3 is TGTGCCAGCAGTTACGGGACTAGCGGGGGCCGGACAGATACGCAGTATTTT.

The chain carries TRBV10-3 and TRBJ1-5, with unresolved D. The germline gives CDR1 ENHRY, CDR2 SYGVKD. CDR3 length: 14 residues. Deletions cut 0 bases from V and 5 bases from J, with 8 bases between. CDR3 DNA sequence: TGTGCCATCAGTGAGTCGAGGCCGGATCAGCCCCAGCATTTT. Translated, it gives CAISESRPDQPQHF.